Listed below are T cell receptor beta chains from one sample, sequenced in a study of T cells in Graves' hyperthyroidism and ophthalmopathy. TCRdb called the multiplex PCR reads again in MiXCR, with one record for every CDR3 protein. The table shows about 560,000 distinct CDR3 sequences, with just over 45% occurring only once. Sequences were obtained from peripheral blood or thyroid tissue (not recorded which). Receptors originate from a young woman with Graves' hyperthyroidism. The CDR3 runs from the conserved cysteine through the conserved F or W. The D gene is left open where the match is weak. Not all rows give a size; the values are once, few, many and, for expanded clones, a class.

J gene | clone size | V gene | D gene | CDR3 protein | CDR3 DNA
TRBJ2-5 | NA | TRBV20-1 | NA | CSVDRETQHF | TGCAGTGTGGACAGAGAGACCCAGCACTTC
TRBJ2-5 | NA | TRBV2 | TRBD1 | CASSLGQGVETQYF | TGTGCCAGCAGCCTGGGACAGGGGGTCGAGACCCAGTACTTC
TRBJ2-7 | NA | TRBV11-2 | NA | CASSFSMGPLEQYF | TGTGCCAGCAGCTTTAGTATGGGGCCCCTGGAGCAGTACTTC
TRBJ2-7 | NA | TRBV29-1 | NA | CSVGRDTPYEQYF | TGCAGCGTGGGCAGGGACACCCCCTACGAGCAGTACTTC
TRBJ2-5 | NA | TRBV24-1 | TRBD1 | CAITDRVGQETQYF | TGTGCCATCACCGACAGGGTGGGCCAAGAGACCCAGTACTTC
TRBJ1-1 | many | TRBV29-1 | NA | CSVAWVNTEAFF | TGCAGCGTTGCGTGGGTTAACACTGAAGCTTTCTTT
TRBJ2-7 | NA | TRBV20-1 | TRBD2 | CSAREASGVVEQYF | TGCAGTGCTAGAGAGGCTAGCGGGGTTGTCGAGCAGTACTTC
TRBJ2-3 | NA | TRBV7-2 | TRBD1 | CASSQDRARDTQYF | TGTGCCAGCAGCCAAGACAGGGCCAGGGATACGCAGTATTTT
TRBJ1-2 | NA | TRBV29-1 | NA | CSSGGLHTF | TGCAGCTCAGGTGGTCTCCACACCTTC
TRBJ1-2 | few | TRBV2 | TRBD1 | CASSFGIRTTGVNGYTF | TGTGCCAGCAGTTTCGGGATTCGAACGACAGGGGTTAATGGCTACACCTTC
TRBJ2-7 | NA | TRBV19 | TRBD2 | CATRGRAVREQYF | TGTGCCACCCGTGGGAGGGCAGTCCGCGAGCAGTACTTC
TRBJ2-6 | few | TRBV20-1 | NA | CSARKISGANVLTF | TGCAGTGCTAGAAAGATCTCTGGGGCCAACGTCCTGACTTTC
TRBJ2-7 | many | TRBV2 | NA | CASSGFPAQLKF | TGTGCCAGCAGTGGATTCCCGGCGCAGTTGAAGTTC
TRBJ2-7 | NA | TRBV29-1 | TRBD2 | CSVSTSGPRDEQYF | TGCAGCGTTAGTACTAGCGGCCCTAGGGACGAGCAGTACTTC
TRBJ2-7 | NA | TRBV9 | TRBD1 | CASSLDRDRGYYEQYF | TGTGCCAGCAGCTTAGACCGGGACAGGGGATACTACGAGCAGTACTTC
TRBJ1-2 | NA | TRBV10-3 | TRBD1 | CAISEGTGVDGYTF | TGTGCCATCAGTGAAGGGACAGGGGTTGACGGCTACACCTTC
TRBJ1-5 | NA | TRBV10-3 | TRBD1 | CASSEFDRVNQPQHF | TGTGCCAGCAGTGAGTTCGACAGGGTCAATCAGCCCCAGCATTTT
TRBJ2-5 | NA | TRBV15 | NA | CATSRDLGPQETQYF | TGTGCCACCAGCAGAGATCTCGGTCCACAAGAGACCCAGTACTTC
TRBJ1-5 | many | TRBV20-1 | NA | CSAPSTYQPQHF | TGCAGTGCTCCATCGACCTATCAGCCCCAGCATTTT
TRBJ2-5 | many | TRBV10-3 | NA | CAISLGTGPTQETQYF | TGTGCCATCAGCCTGGGCACAGGCCCGACGCAAGAGACCCAGTACTTC
TRBJ2-2 | NA | TRBV15 | TRBD2 | CATSRDSPQSGGGELFF | TGTGCCACCAGCAGAGATAGCCCTCAGTCGGGAGGCGGGGAGCTGTTTTTT
TRBJ1-1 | NA | TRBV29-1 | NA | CSVEVGSEAFF | TGCAGCGTTGAGGTTGGGTCTGAAGCTTTCTTT
TRBJ2-5 | NA | TRBV7-9 | NA | CASSYLKEWIVETQYF | TGTGCCAGCAGTTACCTAAAAGAGTGGATAGTGGAGACCCAGTACTTC